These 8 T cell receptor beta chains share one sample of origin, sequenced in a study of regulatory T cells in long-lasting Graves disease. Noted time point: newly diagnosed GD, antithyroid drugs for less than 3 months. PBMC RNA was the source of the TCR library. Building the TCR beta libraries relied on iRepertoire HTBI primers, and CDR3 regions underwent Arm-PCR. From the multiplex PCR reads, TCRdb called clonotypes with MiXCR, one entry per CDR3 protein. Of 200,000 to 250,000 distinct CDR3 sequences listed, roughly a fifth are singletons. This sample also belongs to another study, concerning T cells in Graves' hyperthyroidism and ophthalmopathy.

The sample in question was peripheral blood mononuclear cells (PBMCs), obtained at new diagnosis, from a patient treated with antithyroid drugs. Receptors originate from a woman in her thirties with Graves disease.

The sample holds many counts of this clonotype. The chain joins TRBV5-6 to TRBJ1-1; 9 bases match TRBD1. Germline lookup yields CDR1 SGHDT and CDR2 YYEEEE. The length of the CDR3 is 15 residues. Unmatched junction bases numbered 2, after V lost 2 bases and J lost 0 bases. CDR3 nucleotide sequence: TGTGCCAGCAGCTTTACAGGGGGCTTGAACACTGAAGCTTTCTTT. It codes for CASSFTGGLNTEAFF.

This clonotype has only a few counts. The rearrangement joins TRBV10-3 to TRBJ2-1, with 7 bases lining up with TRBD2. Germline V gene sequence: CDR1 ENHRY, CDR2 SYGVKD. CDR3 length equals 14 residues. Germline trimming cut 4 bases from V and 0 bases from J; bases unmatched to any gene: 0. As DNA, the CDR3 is TGTGCCATCAGTGCGGGGGGCTCCTACAATGAGCAGTTCTTC. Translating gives CAISAGGSYNEQFF.

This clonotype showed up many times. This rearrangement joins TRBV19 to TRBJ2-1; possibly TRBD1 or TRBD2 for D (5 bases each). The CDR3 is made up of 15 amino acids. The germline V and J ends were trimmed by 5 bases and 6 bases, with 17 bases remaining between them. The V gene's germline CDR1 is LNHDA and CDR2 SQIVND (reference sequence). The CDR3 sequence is CASSQPRDPPNEQFF. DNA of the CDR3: TGTGCCAGTAGTCAACCCCGGGACCCCCCCAATGAGCAGTTCTTC.

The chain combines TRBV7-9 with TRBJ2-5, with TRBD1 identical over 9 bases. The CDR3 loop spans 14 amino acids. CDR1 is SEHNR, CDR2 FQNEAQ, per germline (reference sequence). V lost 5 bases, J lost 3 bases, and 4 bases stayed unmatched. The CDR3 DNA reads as TGTGCCAGCAGCCAGGACAGGGGCGAAGAGACCCAGTACTTC. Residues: CASSQDRGEETQYF.

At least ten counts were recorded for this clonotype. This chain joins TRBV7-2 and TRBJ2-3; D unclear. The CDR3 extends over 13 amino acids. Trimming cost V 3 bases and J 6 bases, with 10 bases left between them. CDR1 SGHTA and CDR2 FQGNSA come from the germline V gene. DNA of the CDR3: TGTGCCAGCAGCTTTCATTCGGCGGATACGCAGTATTTT. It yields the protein CASSFHSADTQYF.

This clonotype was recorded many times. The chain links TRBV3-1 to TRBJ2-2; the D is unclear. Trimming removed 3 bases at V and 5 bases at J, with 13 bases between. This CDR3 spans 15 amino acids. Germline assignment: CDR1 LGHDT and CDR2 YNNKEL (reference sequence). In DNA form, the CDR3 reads TGTGCCAGCAGCCAGGGAAGGGTCGGGACCGGGGAGCTGTTTTTT. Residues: CASSQGRVGTGELFF.

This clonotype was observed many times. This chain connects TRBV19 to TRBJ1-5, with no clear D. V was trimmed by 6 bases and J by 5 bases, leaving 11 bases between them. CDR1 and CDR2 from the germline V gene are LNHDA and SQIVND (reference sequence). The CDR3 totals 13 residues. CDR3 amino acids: CASSPRVYQPQHF. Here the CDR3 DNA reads TGTGCCAGTAGCCCTAGGGTTTATCAGCCCCAGCATTTT.

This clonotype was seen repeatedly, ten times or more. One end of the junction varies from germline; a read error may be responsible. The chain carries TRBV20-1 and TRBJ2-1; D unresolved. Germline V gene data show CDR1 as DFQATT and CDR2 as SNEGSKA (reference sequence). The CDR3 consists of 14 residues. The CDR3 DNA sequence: TGCAGTGCTAGGAGACTCACCTCCCACAATGAGCAGTTCTTC. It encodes CSARRLTSHNEQFF.